One and the same sample provided the 23 T cell receptor beta chains below, sequenced in a study of cytomegalovirus exposure and HLA in healthy donors. The PCR had 60 Vbeta and 13 Jbeta primers. Measured with immunoSEQ multiplex PCR; TCRdb has only the in-frame clones, and not every one. The table lists 100,000 to 150,000 clones, 8% to 11% of them singletons. Sequencing used PBMCs. These receptors all come from a woman aged 18-30 years in good health and CMV-seropositive.

The gene calls are TRBV6-4 and TRBJ2-2, with D perhaps matching TRBD2 (6 bases). CDR3 length: 16 residues. V lost 0 bases and J lost 5, with 13 bases in between. CDR1 is MRHNA, CDR2 SNTAGT, per germline. The CDR3 here is CASSDSGSGSTGELFF. In DNA form, the CDR3 reads TGTGCCAGCAGTGACTCGGGTAGCGGTTCTACCGGGGAGCTGTTTTTT.

In this sample, this clone turned up a few times. The chain joins TRBV18 to TRBJ2-3; TRBD1 might be the D (6 bases). The CDR3 length is 17 residues. The V gene's germline CDR1 is KGHSH and CDR2 LQKENI. The V and J ends lost 1 base and 3 bases respectively, with 17 bases between them. CDR3 residues: CASSPLSPGEGTDTQYF. For the CDR3, the DNA is TGTGCCAGCTCACCACTCAGTCCAGGGGAAGGAACAGATACGCAGTATTTT.

This CDR3 reads CASSRAPDSLEKLFF. The CDR3, as DNA: TGTGCCAGCAGTCGCGCCCCCGACAGTCTGGAAAAACTGTTTTTT. The gene calls are TRBV2 and TRBJ1-4; tentatively, D is TRBD1 (5 bases). The CDR3 extends over 15 amino acids. In germline, CDR1 is SNHLY, CDR2 FYNNEI. V lost 5 bases and J lost 8, with 18 bases in between. Full variable domain (remainder filled in from reference TRBV2 and TRBJ1-4): EPEVTQTPSHQVTQMGQEVILRCVPISNHLYFYWYRQILGQKVEFLVSFYNNEISEKSEIFDDQFSVERPDGSNFTLKIRSTKLEDSAMYFCASSRAPDSLEKLFFGSGTQLSVL.

The rearrangement links TRBV19 to TRBJ2-1, with TRBD2 as a possible D gene (6 bases). The V gene's germline CDR1 is LNHDA and CDR2 SQIVND (reference sequence). Trimming removed 3 bases from V and 6 bases from J, with 15 bases in between. The CDR3 extends over 15 amino acids. CDR3 DNA sequence: TGTGCCAGTAGTATTCTAGCGAGGGGTGGCAATGAGCAGTTCTTC. Its translation: CASSILARGGNEQFF.

This clone was observed a handful of times. The chain links TRBV11-2 to TRBJ2-7; TRBD2 matches at 15 bases. The junction had 11 bases not matched to a gene; V was cut back by 5 bases and J by 6 bases. This CDR3 contains 17 residues. Germline V gene sequence: CDR1 SGHAT, CDR2 FQNNGV. DNA of the CDR3: TGTGCCAGCAGCCGGGGACTAGCGGGAGGACCTACGGGCGAGCAGTACTTC. Residues: CASSRGLAGGPTGEQYF.

This clone was picked up a small number of times. The chain is built from TRBV5-5 and TRBJ1-1, with TRBD1 matching over 7 bases. The trim removed 4 bases at V and 0 bases at J, leaving 3 bases unmatched. The CDR3 covers 14 residues. CDR1 is SGHKS and CDR2 is YYEKEE in the germline V gene (reference sequence). For the CDR3, the DNA is TGTGCCAGCAGCGGGACAGCCATGAACACTGAAGCTTTCTTT. Translating it yields CASSGTAMNTEAFF. The full variable domain, its missing parts supplied by reference TRBV5-5 and TRBJ1-1, is DAGVTQSPTHLIKTRGQQVTLRCSPISGHKSVSWYQQVLGQGPQFIFQYYEKEERGRGNFPDRFSARQFPNYSSELNVNALLLGDSALYLCASSGTAMNTEAFFGQGTRLTVV.

This chain uses TRBV4-1 with TRBJ2-1; 8 bases line up with TRBD1. The germline V gene has CDR1 MGHRA and CDR2 YSYEKL. Trimming took 5 bases from V and 7 from J; bases not matched to a gene: 13. This CDR3 comprises 16 residues. CDR3 coding DNA: TGCGCCAGCAGCGTAGACAGGGGCCGCCTGGGGAATGAGCAGTTCTTC. It is translated as CASSVDRGRLGNEQFF.

Only a few counts were recorded for this clone. The V and J genes are TRBV2 and TRBJ1-1; D gene ambiguous. CDR1 and CDR2 from the germline V gene are SNHLY and FYNNEI. The CDR3 consists of 17 residues. V lost 5 bases and J 0 bases, leaving 19 bases between the germline ends. DNA of the CDR3: TGTGCCAGCAGTCAGGAGGCGAAGTTAGTGCTGAACACTGAAGCTTTCTTT. It yields the protein CASSQEAKLVLNTEAFF.

The chain's CDR3 is CASSYSSPAQDAQYF. The DNA for the CDR3 is TGTGCCAGCAGTTACTCGTCACCCGCACAGGATGCGCAGTATTTT. The chain has TRBV6-5 and TRBJ2-3; tentative D call: TRBD1 (5 bases). CDR3 length: 15 amino acids. V was clipped by 0 bases and J by 10 bases, with 17 bases between them. CDR1 MNHEY and CDR2 SVGAGI come from the germline V gene.

The J gene is TRBJ2-5, the V gene TRBV7-2; the D is unclear. V was cut by 2 bases and J by 4 bases, with 5 bases left in between. In germline, CDR1 is SGHTA, CDR2 FQGNSA. The CDR3 is made up of 12 amino acids. The CDR3 DNA is TGTGCCAGCAGCTTATCGGGAGAGACCCAGTACTTC. Its protein product is CASSLSGETQYF.

This clone has a handful of counts. V usage is TRBV29-1 and J usage is TRBJ2-6, with 8 bases fitting TRBD2. Germline lookup yields CDR1 SQVTM and CDR2 ANQGSEA. The CDR3 has 16 amino acids. The junction had 7 bases not matched to a gene; V was cut back by 6 bases and J by 0 bases. The CDR3 DNA follows: TGCAGCGTGCAAGGCGGGGGGATCTCTGGGGCCAACGTCCTGACTTTC. Protein: CSVQGGGISGANVLTF. Based on the CDR3 plus reference TRBV29-1 and TRBJ2-6, the full variable domain is SAVISQKPSRDICQRGTSLTIQCQVDSQVTMMFWYRQQPGQSLTLIATANQGSEATYESGFVIDKFPISRPNLTFSTLTVSNMSPEDSSIYLCSVQGGGISGANVLTFGAGSRLTVL.

This clone was seen a handful of times. The chain has TRBV25-1 and TRBJ1-1, with 7 bases that match TRBD1. The CDR3 covers 14 residues. Germline-derived CDR1 and CDR2 are MGHDK and SYGVNS. J gave up 5 bases and V 5 bases, and 8 bases lay outside the gene matches. The CDR3 DNA sequence: TGTGCCAGCAGTTATGAGGGGGCCTGGACTGAAGCTTTCTTT. This sequence encodes CASSYEGAWTEAFF.

The CDR3 region has the DNA TGTGCCAGTAGTATGGGACAGGGGGCAGGGACCGGGGAGCTGTTTTTT. This gives the protein CASSMGQGAGTGELFF. The gene calls are TRBV19 and TRBJ2-2, with 12 bases lining up with TRBD1. This CDR3 is built from 16 residues. V shed 3 bases, J shed 5 bases, and the junction held 4 bases outside the gene matches. CDR1 and CDR2 from the germline V gene are LNHDA and SQIVND (reference sequence).

This rearrangement joins TRBV6-1 to TRBJ2-3; TRBD2 matches 12 bases. The V gene's germline CDR1 is MNHNS and CDR2 SASEGT. J lost 4 bases, V lost 3 bases, and 5 bases had no gene match. This CDR3 is built from 16 residues. As DNA, the CDR3 is TGTGCCAGCAGTGATCGTCTAGCGGGAGGGGCAGATACGCAGTATTTT. Amino acid sequence: CASSDRLAGGADTQYF.

The V and J genes are TRBV7-9 and TRBJ2-3, with a possible D match to TRBD2 (5 bases). Trimming removed 1 base at V and 0 bases at J, with 20 bases between. Germline V gene sequence: CDR1 SEHNR, CDR2 FQNEAQ (reference sequence). The CDR3 sequence is 19 residues long. The CDR3 nucleotides are TGTGCCAGCAGCTTAGGGTCTGCGGGCCTCACTACTAGCACAGATACGCAGTATTTT. Encoded protein: CASSLGSAGLTTSTDTQYF.

This clone was counted only a few times. The chain joins TRBV25-1 to TRBJ2-1, with D possibly TRBD2 on 5 matching bases. V was trimmed by 2 bases and J by 3 bases, leaving 14 bases between them. The CDR3 totals 16 residues. In germline, CDR1 is MGHDK, CDR2 SYGVNS. Here the CDR3 reads CASSESLLDYYNEQFF. The DNA of the CDR3 is TGTGCCAGCAGTGAAAGTTTATTAGACTACTACAATGAGCAGTTCTTC.

CDR3 nucleotides: TGTGCCAGCAGCCTCGGAGGGTCCGGGGAGCTGTTTTTT. It yields the protein CASSLGGSGELFF. The chain combines TRBV7-3 with TRBJ2-2; TRBD2 is a possible D gene (6 bases). CDR3 length: 13 amino acids. Germline CDR1 SGHTA, CDR2 FQGTGA. Deletions cut 5 bases from V and 6 bases from J, with 10 bases between.

This clone was counted ten times or more. The rearrangement uses TRBV19 and TRBJ1-1, with a tentative D call TRBD1 (6 bases). This CDR3 has 13 residues. Germline V gene lookup returns CDR1 LNHDA and CDR2 SQIVND (reference sequence). V lost 5 bases, J lost 7 bases, and 14 bases lay in between. The CDR3 loop is CASSSATGSEAFF. The CDR3 region has the DNA TGTGCCAGTAGTTCGGCGACAGGCAGTGAAGCTTTCTTT.

The genes are TRBV7-9 and TRBJ1-1; TRBD1 is a possible D gene (5 bases). The CDR3 has 15 amino acids. CDR1 and CDR2 from the germline V gene are SEHNR and FQNEAQ (reference sequence). V dropped 5 bases and J dropped 10 bases, with 23 bases sitting between them. The CDR3 protein is CASSPLGFVGEGAFF. The CDR3 DNA is TGTGCCAGCAGCCCCCTAGGGTTTGTAGGGGAGGGAGCTTTCTTT.

This clone was detected a few times. J is TRBJ1-1 and V is TRBV21-1. TRBV21-1 is a pseudogene locus. CDR3 size: 16 residues. CDR3 sequence (DNA): TGTGCCAGCAGCAAAGGCGGGGAGGGGGGGAACACTGAAGCTTTCTTT. Protein product: CASSKGGEGGNTEAFF.

V gene TRBV6-1 combines with J gene TRBJ1-5; D not certain. The germline V gene encodes CDR1 MNHNS and CDR2 SASEGT. The CDR3 loop spans 16 amino acids. V was cut by 0 bases and J by 1 base, with 10 bases left in between. The CDR3 DNA sequence: TGTGCCAGCAGTGAAGCATCAGGAACAAGCAATCAGCCCCAGCATTTT. Its translation: CASSEASGTSNQPQHF.

The rearrangement joins TRBV9 to TRBJ1-6; D uncertain. The CDR3 runs to 16 residues. CDR1 is SGDLS and CDR2 is YYNGEE in the germline V gene. With 3 bases removed from V and 3 bases from J, the gap between germline ends came to 13 bases. The CDR3 spells CASSGEAGLYNSPLHF. CDR3 sequence (DNA): TGTGCCAGCAGCGGAGAGGCAGGACTCTATAATTCACCCCTCCACTTT. The variable domain in full, with the rest retrieved from reference TRBV9 and TRBJ1-6, is DSGVTQTPKHLITATGQRVTLRCSPRSGDLSVYWYQQSLDQGLQFLIQYYNGEERAKGNILERFSAQQFPDLHSELNLSSLELGDSALYFCASSGEAGLYNSPLHFGNGTRLTVT.

The chain couples TRBV7-9 to TRBJ1-3, with D unclear. The CDR3 loop spans 17 amino acids. Germline lookup yields CDR1 SEHNR and CDR2 FQNEAQ (reference sequence). Trimming removed 6 bases at V and 1 base at J, with 19 bases between. DNA of the CDR3: TGTGCCAGCAGTCTATTAAAACGCCGTTGGTCTGGAAACACCATATATTTT. It translates to CASSLLKRRWSGNTIYF.